This TCR beta chain originates from a study of OX40 agonist ivuxolimab in advanced cancers. V was cut by 0 bases and J by 0 bases, with 15 bases left in between. The CDR3 is made up of 18 amino acids. The germline V gene encodes CDR1 WSHSY and CDR2 SAAADI. The method was immunoSEQ multiplex PCR; TCRdb's version includes in-frame clones alone and lacks a portion of them. The data contain tens of thousands of clones, approximately 92% of them singletons. J is TRBJ2-1 and V is TRBV10-2, with TRBD2 as a possible D gene (6 bases). This specimen consisted of CD4+ or CD8+ T cells sorted from blood, obtained in a trial of the OX40 agonist ivuxolimab. The receptor was isolated from an adult with an advanced solid tumor such as melanoma, head and neck, liver or kidney cancer. In DNA form, the CDR3 reads TGCGCCAGCAGTGAGTCGGAGGGCTATGGGAGCTCCTACAATGAGCAGTTCTTC. Translated: CASSESEGYGSSYNEQFF.